This passage covers 17 T cell receptor beta chains from one sample sequenced in a study of T-cell memory formation after mild COVID-19. TCRdb redid the calling of the 5' RACE reads with MiXCR, one entry per CDR3 protein. This table holds about 430,000 distinct CDR3 sequences, more than 20% found once. The sample taken for sequencing was PBMCs or a T cell subset sorted from them (not recorded which). The receptors come from an adult woman who had mild COVID-19 (a few samples of this study predate the infection). Cell type and time point are not known.

This clonotype has only a few counts. The genes are TRBV12-3 or TRBV12-4 and TRBJ1-2; no firm D call. This CDR3 spans 14 amino acids. The V gene lost 6 bases and the J gene lost 2 bases, with 13 bases spanning the gap. As DNA, the CDR3 is TGTGCCAGCAGCCCCGCAGGAAGGAACTATGGCTACACCTTC. Amino acid sequence: CASSPAGRNYGYTF.

The V and J genes are TRBV7-8 and TRBJ2-3; D possibly uses TRBD1 or TRBD2 (5 bases each). The CDR3 is 13 residues long. Trimming removed 6 bases at V and 5 bases at J, with 12 bases between. Per the germline V gene, CDR1 is SGHVS and CDR2 is FQNEAQ. The CDR3 loop reads CASSTGLVDTQYF. The CDR3 DNA sequence: TGTGCCAGCAGTACAGGACTTGTAGATACGCAGTATTTT. Combining the CDR3 with reference TRBV7-8 and TRBJ2-3 gives the whole variable domain GAGVSQSPRYKVAKRGQDVALRCDPISGHVSLFWYQQALGQGPEFLTYFQNEAQLDKSGLPSDRFFAERPEGSVSTLKIQRTQQEDSAVYLCASSTGLVDTQYFGPGTRLTVL.

This clonotype was recorded a few times. The rearrangement links TRBV24-1 to TRBJ2-4; a weak D match, TRBD2 (5 bases). Germline CDR1 and CDR2: KGHDR and SFDVKD. CDR3 length: 15 amino acids. Trimming took 2 bases from V and 8 from J, leaving 15 bases between them. The CDR3 region is CATSDSRTVGYIQYF. In DNA form, the CDR3 reads TGTGCCACCAGTGATTCTCGGACTGTTGGGTACATTCAGTACTTC.

The table lists this clonotype with a few counts. This chain uses TRBV7-8 with TRBJ2-3, with D possibly TRBD2 on 6 matching bases. Trimming removed 4 bases at V and 0 bases at J, with 14 bases between. CDR1 is SGHVS and CDR2 is FQNEAQ in the germline V gene. CDR3 length equals 16 residues. This chain's CDR3 is CASSSGTATSTDTQYF. DNA of the CDR3: TGTGCCAGCAGCTCGGGGACTGCAACTAGCACAGATACGCAGTATTTT.

The chain links TRBV24-1 to TRBJ1-2; D remains ambiguous. Germline CDR1 is KGHDR and CDR2 is SFDVKD. This CDR3 region has 13 residues. V lost 9 bases and J lost 4, with 14 bases in between. The CDR3 spells CATPNEAGYGYTF. CDR3 bases: TGTGCCACCCCGAATGAGGCGGGCTATGGCTACACCTTC.

This clonotype was seen only a few times. The V gene is TRBV7-2, the J gene TRBJ2-3; no clear D. The CDR3 spans 16 residues. V was clipped by 5 bases and J by 5 bases, with 20 bases between them. Germline CDR1 and CDR2: SGHTA and FQGNSA. The CDR3 DNA is TGTGCCAGCAGCCTCCTTGGGGTGGGCCGGCGAGATACGCAGTATTTT. Translation gives CASSLLGVGRRDTQYF.

This chain links TRBV7-9 with TRBJ1-1; D gene ambiguous. This CDR3 is built from 15 residues. Looked up from germline, CDR1 is SEHNR and CDR2 is FQNEAQ (reference sequence). Trimming pared 1 base from V and 3 bases from J, leaving 12 bases between. CDR3 coding DNA: TGTGCCAGCAGCTTAGTTTACGGCGGGGACACTGAAGCTTTCTTT. Its protein product is CASSLVYGGDTEAFF. Supplemented by reference TRBV7-9 and TRBJ1-1, the full variable domain reads DTGVSQNPRHKITKRGQNVTFRCDPISEHNRLYWYRQTLGQGPEFLTYFQNEAQLEKSRLLSDRFSAERPKGSFSTLEIQRTEQGDSAMYLCASSLVYGGDTEAFFGQGTRLTVV.

The chain couples TRBV9 to TRBJ2-5; no clear D. The CDR3 length is 13 residues. Between the trimmed V and J ends, which lost 0 bases and 5 bases, there was a span of 8 bases. Germline V gene sequence: CDR1 SGDLS, CDR2 YYNGEE. The CDR3: CASSVDYRETQYF. CDR3 nucleotides: TGTGCCAGCAGCGTAGATTATCGGGAGACCCAGTACTTC.

The rearrangement joins TRBV5-1 to TRBJ2-2; TRBD1 might be the D (6 bases). V lost 0 bases and J lost 0, with 12 bases in between. Germline loops: CDR1 SGHRS, CDR2 YFSETQ. The CDR3 is 17 amino acids. CDR3 sequence (DNA): TGCGCCAGCAGCTTGGATATGGGGGCCTCGAACACCGGGGAGCTGTTTTTT. Its protein is CASSLDMGASNTGELFF. The full variable domain, completed using reference TRBV5-1 and TRBJ2-2, is KAGVTQTPRYLIKTRGQQVTLSCSPISGHRSVSWYQQTPGQGLQFLFEYFSETQRNKGNFPGRFSGRQFSNSRSEMNVSTLELGDSALYLCASSLDMGASNTGELFFGEGSRLTVL.

This clonotype turned up a few times. The V call is TRBV5-6, the J call TRBJ1-2, with TRBD1 as a possible D gene (6 bases). Germline loops: CDR1 SGHDT, CDR2 YYEEEE. Trimming removed 5 bases at V and 6 bases at J, with 14 bases between. The CDR3 sequence is 13 residues long. Here the CDR3 DNA reads TGTGCCAGCAGTGGAAGCTACAGGGATGGCTACACCTTC. This encodes CASSGSYRDGYTF.

This clonotype was observed a handful of times. CDR3 residues: CASSLAGHEQYF. The CDR3 coding sequence is TGTGCCAGCAGCTTAGCCGGCCACGAGCAGTACTTC. The chain recombines TRBV7-9 with TRBJ2-7; no clear D. V lost 0 bases and J 5 bases, leaving 5 bases between the germline ends. Germline V gene sequence: CDR1 SEHNR, CDR2 FQNEAQ (reference sequence). The CDR3 runs to 12 residues.

The rearrangement uses TRBV24-1 and TRBJ1-2; D might be TRBD1 (5 bases). V was pared by 2 bases and J by 6 bases, with 18 bases between. The germline V gene encodes CDR1 KGHDR and CDR2 SFDVKD. The CDR3 runs to 16 residues. CDR3 amino acids: CATSDSTGLRVNGYTF. DNA of the CDR3: TGTGCCACCAGTGATTCGACGGGCCTCAGGGTTAATGGCTACACCTTC.

This chain links TRBV5-1 with TRBJ2-3; D gene uncertain. Germline V gives CDR1 SGHRS, CDR2 YFSETQ. This CDR3 contains 14 residues. Trimming pared 2 bases from V and 2 bases from J, leaving 9 bases between. CDR3: CASSFSVPTDTQYF. CDR3 nucleotides: TGCGCCAGCAGCTTCTCCGTCCCCACAGATACGCAGTATTTT.

A few counts support this clonotype. The chain links TRBV18 to TRBJ2-5; D not resolved. This CDR3 comprises 14 residues. The V gene lost 0 bases and the J gene lost 1 base, with 6 bases spanning the gap. Germline lookup yields CDR1 KGHSH and CDR2 LQKENI. CDR3 coding DNA: TGTGCCAGCTCACCACCCGTGGCCCAAGAGACCCAGTACTTC. This codes for CASSPPVAQETQYF.

The chain combines TRBV7-9 with TRBJ1-3; 7 bases are shared with TRBD1. The V gene's germline CDR1 is SEHNR and CDR2 FQNEAQ (reference sequence). The V and J ends lost 6 bases and 0 bases, in that order; junction bases with no gene match: 5. The CDR3 extends over 15 amino acids. This chain's CDR3 is CASRPQGISGNTIYF. Written as DNA, the CDR3 is TGTGCCAGCAGACCACAGGGGATCTCTGGAAACACCATATATTTT.

This clonotype was seen only a few times. This chain connects TRBV24-1 to TRBJ2-2; D perhaps matches TRBD1 (5 bases). CDR3 length equals 18 residues. Trimming took 4 bases from V and 2 from J, leaving 19 bases between them. Germline CDR1 is KGHDR and CDR2 is SFDVKD. CDR3 nucleotide sequence: TGTGCCACCAGTGACCCTGACAGAAGCGTAGGTAACACCGGGGAGCTGTTTTTT. Amino acid sequence: CATSDPDRSVGNTGELFF.

A few counts support this clonotype. This rearrangement joins TRBV7-3 to TRBJ2-1, with D maybe TRBD2 (5 bases). Trimming stripped 5 bases from V and 4 bases from J, with 18 bases between. Germline values: CDR1 SGHTA, CDR2 FQGTGA. The CDR3 covers 16 residues. In DNA form, the CDR3 reads TGTGCCAGCAGCCCCCGCCCTATAGGAGGATACAATGAGCAGTTCTTC. Protein: CASSPRPIGGYNEQFF.